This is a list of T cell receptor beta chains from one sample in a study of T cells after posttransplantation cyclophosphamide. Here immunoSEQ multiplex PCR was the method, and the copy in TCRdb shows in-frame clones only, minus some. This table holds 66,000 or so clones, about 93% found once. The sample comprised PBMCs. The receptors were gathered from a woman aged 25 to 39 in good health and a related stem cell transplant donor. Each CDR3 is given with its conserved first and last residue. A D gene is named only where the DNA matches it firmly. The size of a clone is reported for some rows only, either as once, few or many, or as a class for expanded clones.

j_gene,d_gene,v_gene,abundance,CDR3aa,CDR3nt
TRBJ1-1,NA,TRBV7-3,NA,CASSFGGNTEAFF,TGTGCCAGCAGTTTCGGGGGGAACACTGAAGCTTTCTTT
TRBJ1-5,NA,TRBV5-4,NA,CASSLLGQPQHF,TGTGCCAGCAGCTTGTTAGGACAGCCCCAGCATTTT
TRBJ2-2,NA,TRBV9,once,CASSDRVFSGELFF,TGTGCCAGCAGCGACAGGGTTTTTTCCGGGGAGCTGTTTTTT
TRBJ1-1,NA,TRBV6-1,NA,CASSARYEGNTEAFF,TGTGCCAGCAGTGCCAGGTATGAGGGCAACACTGAAGCTTTCTTT
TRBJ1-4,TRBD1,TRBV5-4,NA,CASSIKIGTGGEKLFF,TGTGCCAGCAGCATTAAGATAGGGACAGGGGGCGAAAAACTGTTTTTT
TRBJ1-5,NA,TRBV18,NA,CASSPRGSNQPQHF,TGTGCCAGCTCACCCCGGGGTAGCAATCAGCCCCAGCATTTT
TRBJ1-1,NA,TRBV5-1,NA,CASSLDWDTEAFF,TGCGCCAGCAGCTTGGACTGGGACACTGAAGCTTTCTTT
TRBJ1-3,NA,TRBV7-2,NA,CASSPGVAPGNTIYF,TGTGCCAGCAGTCCGGGGGTAGCGCCTGGAAACACCATATATTTT
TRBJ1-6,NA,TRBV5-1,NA,CASSPGQSSSPLHF,TGCGCCAGCAGCCCGGGCCAGAGTTCTTCACCCCTCCACTTT
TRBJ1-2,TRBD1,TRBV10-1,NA,CASSSGGIGQGADGYTF,TGCGCCAGCAGCAGTGGGGGCATCGGACAGGGGGCAGATGGCTACACCTTC
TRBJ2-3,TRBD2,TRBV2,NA,CASSGGSGGADTQYF,TGTGCCAGCAGTGGCGGGAGCGGGGGGGCGGATACGCAGTATTTT
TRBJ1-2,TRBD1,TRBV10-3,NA,CAISESRQGDGYTF,TGTGCCATCAGTGAGTCGAGACAGGGGGATGGCTACACCTTC
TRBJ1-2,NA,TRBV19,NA,CASRNQGHYGYTF,TGTGCCAGTAGAAATCAGGGGCACTATGGCTACACCTTC
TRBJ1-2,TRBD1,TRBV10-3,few,CAISAPQGILIRRGNYGYTF,TGTGCCATCAGTGCCCCACAGGGGATCCTGATAAGAAGGGGTAACTATGGCTACACCTTC
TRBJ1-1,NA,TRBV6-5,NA,CAIRWAGAFF,TGTGCCATACGGTGGGCAGGGGCTTTCTTT
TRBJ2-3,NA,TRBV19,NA,CASSIRSLAPSSQYF,TGTGCCAGTAGTATCCGGAGCCTAGCGCCTTCGTCGCAGTATTTT
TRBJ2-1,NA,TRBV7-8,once,CASSLEEGFNEQFF,TGTGCCAGCAGCTTAGAGGAGGGTTTCAATGAGCAGTTCTTC
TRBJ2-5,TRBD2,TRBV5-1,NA,CASSLAGGQGQYF,TGCGCCAGCAGCTTGGCGGGGGGGCAGGGGCAGTACTTC
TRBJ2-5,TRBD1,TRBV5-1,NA,CASSSPRTGDYQETQYF,TGCGCCAGCAGCTCTCCTCGGACAGGGGACTACCAAGAGACCCAGTACTTC
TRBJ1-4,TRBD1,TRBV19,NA,CASSEDRGEKLFF,TGTGCCAGTAGTGAGGACAGGGGTGAAAAACTGTTTTTT
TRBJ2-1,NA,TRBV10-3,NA,CAISDRRGGLGTYNEQFF,TGTGCCATCAGTGATCGAAGGGGGGGCCTGGGGACCTACAATGAGCAGTTCTTC
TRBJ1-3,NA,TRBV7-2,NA,CASSLGPGSGNTIYF,TGTGCCAGCAGCTTAGGTCCGGGCTCTGGAAACACCATATATTTT
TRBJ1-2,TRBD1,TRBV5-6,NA,CASSLKGQANYGYTF,TGTGCCAGCAGCCTCAAGGGACAGGCTAACTATGGCTACACCTTC
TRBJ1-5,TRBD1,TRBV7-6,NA,CASSLGTGSVNQPQHF,TGTGCCAGCAGCTTAGGGACAGGGTCGGTCAATCAGCCCCAGCATTTT
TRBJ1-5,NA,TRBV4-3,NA,CASSRVAGYSNQPQHF,TGCGCCAGCAGCCGAGTAGCAGGGTATAGCAATCAGCCCCAGCATTTT
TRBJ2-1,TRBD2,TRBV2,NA,CASRNSGGAYNEQFF,TGTGCCAGCAGAAATAGCGGGGGGGCCTACAATGAGCAGTTCTTC
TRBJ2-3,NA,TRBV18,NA,CASSPIWGADTQYF,TGTGCCAGCTCACCAATTTGGGGGGCAGATACGCAGTATTTT
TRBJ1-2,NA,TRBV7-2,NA,CASSLAGSYGYTF,TGTGCCAGCAGCTTAGCCGGGTCGTATGGCTACACCTTC
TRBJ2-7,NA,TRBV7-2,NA,CASSPRQVLSYEQYF,TGTGCCAGCAGCCCTCGACAGGTCCTCTCCTACGAGCAGTACTTC
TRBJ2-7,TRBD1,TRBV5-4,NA,CASSLGTGTGSYEQYF,TGTGCCAGCAGCTTGGGTACCGGGACAGGATCCTACGAGCAGTACTTC
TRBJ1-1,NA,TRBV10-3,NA,CAISESRASNTEAFF,TGTGCCATCAGTGAGTCAAGGGCCTCTAACACTGAAGCTTTCTTT
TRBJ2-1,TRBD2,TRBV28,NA,CASSLLTSGDSYNEQFF,TGTGCCAGCAGTTTACTCACTAGCGGAGACTCCTACAATGAGCAGTTCTTC
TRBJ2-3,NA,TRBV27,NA,CARGCDHTQYF,TGTGCCCGGGGCTGCGACCATACGCAGTATTTT
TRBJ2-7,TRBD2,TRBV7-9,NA,CASSYRKASGNSYEQYF,TGTGCCAGCAGCTATAGAAAGGCTAGCGGGAACTCCTACGAGCAGTACTTC
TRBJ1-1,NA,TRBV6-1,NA,CASSPEGYTEAFF,TGTGCCAGCAGCCCTGAAGGGTACACTGAAGCTTTCTTT
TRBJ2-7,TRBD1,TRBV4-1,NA,CASSQTLRGQGDSYEQYF,TGCGCCAGCAGCCAAACTCTCCGGGGACAGGGGGATTCCTACGAGCAGTACTTC
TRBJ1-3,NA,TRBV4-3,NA,CASSQSGYGNTIYF,TGCGCCAGCAGCCAAAGCGGTTACGGAAACACCATATATTTT
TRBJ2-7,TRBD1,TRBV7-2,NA,CASSLTGARSYEQYF,TGTGCCAGCAGCTTGACAGGGGCCCGCTCCTACGAGCAGTACTTC
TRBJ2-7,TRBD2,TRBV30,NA,CAWRGGPDEQYF,TGTGCCTGGCGGGGGGGCCCCGACGAGCAGTACTTC
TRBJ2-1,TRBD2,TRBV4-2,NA,CASSQDGDSGRAGEQFF,TGTGCCAGCAGCCAAGATGGAGACAGCGGGAGGGCCGGTGAGCAGTTCTTC
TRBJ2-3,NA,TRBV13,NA,CASSFPRGIEATQYF,TGTGCCAGCAGCTTCCCCAGGGGCATAGAAGCTACGCAGTATTTT
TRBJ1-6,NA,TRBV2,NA,CASAASSYNSPLHF,TGTGCCAGCGCGGCGAGCTCCTATAATTCACCCCTCCACTTT
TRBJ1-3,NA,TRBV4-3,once,CASSPQVTLGNTIYF,TGCGCCAGCAGCCCACAGGTTACTCTGGGAAACACCATATATTTT
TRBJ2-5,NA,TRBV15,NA,CATSRDEGQETQYF,TGTGCCACCAGCAGAGATGAGGGTCAGGAGACCCAGTACTTC
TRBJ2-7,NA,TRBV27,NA,CASSLFPETYEQYF,TGTGCCAGCAGTTTATTTCCGGAAACCTACGAGCAGTACTTC
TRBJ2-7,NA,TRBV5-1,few,CASSLVWSQPEQYF,TGCGCCAGCAGCTTGGTTTGGTCCCAGCCCGAGCAGTACTTC